The 27 T cell receptor beta chains listed next were all sequenced from one sample in a study of cytomegalovirus exposure and HLA in healthy donors. This PCR relied on a set of 60 Vbeta primers and 13 Jbeta primers. Method: immunoSEQ multiplex PCR; TCRdb's copy keeps in-frame clones and lacks some. The data show tens of thousands of clones, with 75% seen just once and approximately 13% held by the top ten. The sample taken for sequencing was PBMCs. All receptors derive from a man in his 70s in good health and CMV-seronegative.

About this clone itself: Compared with germline, one end of the junction differs, possibly owing to a read error. The rearrangement links TRBV18 to TRBJ1-2; 8 bases agree with TRBD1. The CDR3 consists of 14 residues. Germline values: CDR1 KGHSH, CDR2 LQKENI. The CDR3 is CAGSPDRGSQGYTF. In nucleotides, the CDR3 is TGTGCCGGCTCACCCGACAGGGGAAGTCAGGGCTACACCTTC.

This clone was seen only once. The chain couples TRBV7-2 to TRBJ2-5, with TRBD1 matching 7 bases. The V and J ends lost 5 bases and 3 bases, in that order; junction bases with no gene match: 9. CDR1 and CDR2 (germline): SGHTA, FQGNSA. This CDR3 has 15 amino acids. In DNA, the CDR3 is TGTGCCAGCAGCCAGCTCTCGACAGGGAAAGAGACCCAGTACTTC. Its translation: CASSQLSTGKETQYF.

This clone was seen once. The rearrangement links TRBV30 to TRBJ1-5, with D perhaps TRBD1 (5 bases). CDR3 length: 14 amino acids. The V end lost 5 bases, the J end lost 0 bases, and 11 bases lay between the germline ends. The germline CDR1 and CDR2 sequences are GTSNPN and SVGIG (reference sequence). The CDR3 region has the DNA TGTGCCTGGGGGGGGGTAAATAGCAATCAGCCCCAGCATTTT. It yields the protein CAWGGVNSNQPQHF.

This chain connects TRBV18 to TRBJ2-5, with 11 bases identical to TRBD2. Germline assignment: CDR1 KGHSH and CDR2 LQKENI. This CDR3 contains 16 residues. With V trimmed by 3 bases and J by 2 bases, 5 bases remained unmatched. In DNA, the CDR3 is TGTGCCAGCTCACCTACTAGCGGGAGTGAACAAGAGACCCAGTACTTC. This codes for CASSPTSGSEQETQYF.

This clone has just a few counts. The genes are TRBV10-1 and TRBJ1-1; D uncertain. Germline CDR1 and CDR2: WNHNN and SYGVQD (reference sequence). V lost 4 bases and J lost 6, with 12 bases in between. The CDR3 extends over 13 amino acids. The CDR3 here is CASSVDFSSEAFF. The CDR3 DNA reads as TGCGCCAGCAGTGTGGACTTCTCATCTGAAGCTTTCTTT.

This sequence joins TRBV5-1 and TRBJ2-3; no definite D call. The V gene lost 2 bases and the J gene lost 13 bases, with 14 bases spanning the gap. The CDR3 runs to 12 residues. Germline CDR1 reads SGHRS; CDR2 reads YFSETQ. CDR3 bases: TGCGCCAGCAGCTTTTGGCCAGAACGTGAGTATTTT. Amino acid sequence: CASSFWPEREYF.

CDR3 protein: CASSLRTEETQYF. The CDR3 DNA sequence: TGTGCCAGCAGCTTAAGGACAGAAGAGACCCAGTACTTC. This chain joins TRBV7-2 and TRBJ2-5, with D tentatively TRBD1 (6 bases). The V and J ends lost 2 bases and 3 bases respectively, with 7 bases between them. CDR1 SGHTA and CDR2 FQGNSA come from the germline V gene. The CDR3 is 13 residues long.

This clone was picked up a small number of times. V usage is TRBV7-2 and J usage is TRBJ1-2; 10 positions agree with TRBD1. The V segment lost 0 bases and the J segment 0 bases; nucleotides outside the gene matches: 1. Germline V gives CDR1 SGHTA, CDR2 FQGNSA. CDR3 length: 16 residues. The CDR3 here is CASSLATGGSNYGYTF. CDR3 nucleotide sequence: TGTGCCAGCAGCTTAGCGACAGGGGGCTCTAACTATGGCTACACCTTC. The variable domain in full, with the rest retrieved from reference TRBV7-2 and TRBJ1-2, is GAGVSQSPSNKVTEKGKDVELRCDPISGHTALYWYRQSLGQGLEFLIYFQGNSAPDKSGLPSDRFSAERTGGSVSTLTIQRTQQEDSAVYLCASSLATGGSNYGYTFGSGTRLTVV.

This chain connects TRBV29-1 to TRBJ2-3; D remains unclear. The germline V and J ends were trimmed by 3 bases and 4 bases, with 8 bases remaining between them. The CDR3 consists of 12 residues. In germline, CDR1 is SQVTM, CDR2 ANQGSEA. CDR3 in DNA: TGCAGCGTTGAGGTCAGTGCAGATACGCAGTATTTT. It encodes CSVEVSADTQYF.

This rearrangement joins TRBV4-3 to TRBJ2-3, with 12 bases lining up with TRBD2. CDR1 and CDR2 (germline): LGHNA, YSLEER. The CDR3 has 18 residues. V was clipped by 4 bases and J by 5 bases; unmatched bases: 13. The chain's CDR3 is CASSRSLAGGHREDTQYF. CDR3 DNA sequence: TGCGCCAGCAGCCGGTCCCTAGCGGGAGGGCACAGGGAAGATACGCAGTATTTT.

The chain links TRBV18 to TRBJ2-3, with D perhaps matching TRBD2 (6 bases). V lost 1 base and J lost 4, with 12 bases in between. In germline, CDR1 is KGHSH, CDR2 LQKENI. The CDR3 runs 15 residues. In DNA, the CDR3 is TGTGCCAGCTCACCACAGGGGCGCGGGGCAGATACGCAGTATTTT. It encodes CASSPQGRGADTQYF.

The V gene is TRBV7-2, the J gene TRBJ2-3, with 9 positions matching TRBD1. This CDR3 has 14 residues. Losses at the gene ends were 5 bases for V and 4 bases for J; bases not matched to a gene: 4. The germline V gene encodes CDR1 SGHTA and CDR2 FQGNSA. The CDR3 reads CASSGQGRPDTQYF. Here the CDR3 DNA reads TGTGCCAGCAGCGGACAGGGGCGTCCAGATACGCAGTATTTT.

This clone was counted once. The chain has TRBV19 and TRBJ2-5; D perhaps matches TRBD1 (5 bases). The J call may be incorrect, as the DNA end agrees better with TRBJ2-7. The CDR3 length is 12 residues. Germline V gene data show CDR1 as LNHDA and CDR2 as SQIVND (reference sequence). CDR3 in DNA: TGTGCCAGTACTGGGGCCAACTACGAGCAGTACTTC. This sequence encodes CASTGANYEQYF.

V gene TRBV9 combines with J gene TRBJ1-2; 7 nucleotides align to TRBD1. V shed 3 bases, J shed 6 bases, and the junction held 5 bases outside the gene matches. This CDR3 has 13 amino acids. CDR1 is SGDLS, CDR2 YYNGEE, per germline. CDR3 nucleotides: TGTGCCAGCAGCGCCCAAACAGGGGATGGCTACACCTTC. This encodes CASSAQTGDGYTF.

The chain carries TRBV5-1 and TRBJ2-7; tentative D call: TRBD1 (6 bases). V lost 2 bases and J 2 bases, leaving 20 bases between the germline ends. Germline V gives CDR1 SGHRS, CDR2 YFSETQ. The CDR3 length is 17 residues. CDR3 residues: CASSFFAGSGTTYEQYF. The DNA for the CDR3 is TGCGCCAGCAGCTTTTTTGCAGGCTCGGGGACAACCTACGAGCAGTACTTC. The variable domain in full, completed from reference TRBV5-1 and TRBJ2-7, reads KAGVTQTPRYLIKTRGQQVTLSCSPISGHRSVSWYQQTPGQGLQFLFEYFSETQRNKGNFPGRFSGRQFSNSRSEMNVSTLELGDSALYLCASSFFAGSGTTYEQYFGPGTRLTVT.

The sample holds a few counts of this clone. The chain recombines TRBV27 with TRBJ1-6; possible D gene TRBD1, 6 bases. V gave up 3 bases and J gave up 10 bases, with 13 bases separating them. Germline loops: CDR1 MNHEY, CDR2 SMNVEV (reference sequence). This CDR3 comprises 14 residues. Here the CDR3 reads CASSFGEGGSPLHF. CDR3 sequence (DNA): TGTGCCAGCAGTTTCGGGGAAGGGGGATCACCCCTCCACTTT.

This chain uses TRBV18 with TRBJ2-5; 7 bases are shared with TRBD1. J gave up 2 bases and V 5 bases, and 11 bases lay outside the gene matches. The CDR3 is made up of 16 amino acids. Germline V gene data show CDR1 as KGHSH and CDR2 as LQKENI. CDR3 residues: CASSAGQAGLQETQYF. The CDR3 DNA is TGTGCCAGCTCAGCAGGACAGGCAGGGCTACAAGAGACCCAGTACTTC.

This clone was picked up a small number of times. The V call is TRBV6-4, the J call TRBJ1-1; D gene uncertain. V dropped 4 bases and J dropped 3 bases, with 12 bases sitting between them. This CDR3 contains 14 residues. Per the germline V gene, CDR1 is MRHNA and CDR2 is SNTAGT. CDR3 bases: TGTGCCAGCAGTGCCTTTTCAGGTGACACTGAAGCTTTCTTT. Translation gives CASSAFSGDTEAFF.

This clone was seen just once. The chain links TRBV5-1 to TRBJ2-5, with D possibly matching TRBD1 (5 bases). The DNA end lines up better with TRBJ2-7; the J call may be wrong. Germline V gene sequence: CDR1 SGHRS, CDR2 YFSETQ. This CDR3 has 12 amino acids. This CDR3 reads CASSFQGNEQYF. CDR3 DNA sequence: TGCGCCAGCAGCTTCCAGGGTAACGAGCAGTACTTC.

The chain uses TRBV9 and TRBJ1-1; a weak D match, TRBD1 (6 bases). Deletions cut 6 bases from V and 1 base from J, with 10 bases between. CDR3 length: 13 residues. Germline loops: CDR1 SGDLS, CDR2 YYNGEE. CDR3 in amino acids: CASKQGANTEAFF. In nucleotides, the CDR3 is TGTGCCAGCAAACAGGGAGCGAACACTGAAGCTTTCTTT. The whole variable domain, remainder taken from reference TRBV9 and TRBJ1-1, is DSGVTQTPKHLITATGQRVTLRCSPRSGDLSVYWYQQSLDQGLQFLIQYYNGEERAKGNILERFSAQQFPDLHSELNLSSLELGDSALYFCASKQGANTEAFFGQGTRLTVV.

The chain is built from TRBV10-3 and TRBJ2-1; 13 nucleotides line up with TRBD2. Germline assignment: CDR1 ENHRY and CDR2 SYGVKD. The CDR3 has 15 residues. V shed 6 bases, J shed 8 bases, and the junction held 7 bases outside the gene matches. CDR3 loop: CAIRGTSGGAYEQFF. The DNA for the CDR3 is TGTGCCATCAGAGGAACTAGCGGGGGGGCCTATGAGCAGTTCTTC.

V usage is TRBV6-1 and J usage is TRBJ2-1; 12 nucleotides match TRBD2. Germline V lookup: CDR1 MNHNS, CDR2 SASEGT. CDR3 length: 14 residues. Trimming cost V 11 bases and J 7 bases; bases outside gene matches: 9. The CDR3 reads CAGASGGVDNEQFF. DNA for the CDR3: TGTGCCGGGGCTAGCGGGGGGGTTGATAATGAGCAGTTCTTC.

This chain joins TRBV6-1 and TRBJ2-5, with 8 nucleotides matching TRBD2. This CDR3 region has 13 residues. The germline V gene encodes CDR1 MNHNS and CDR2 SASEGT. The ends lost 6 bases at V and 4 bases at J; junction bases unmatched: 4. This CDR3 reads CASRRTSIETQYF. The DNA for the CDR3 is TGTGCCAGCAGACGGACTAGCATAGAGACCCAGTACTTC.

V and J are TRBV15 and TRBJ2-7; D not certain. The CDR3 is 12 residues long. Trimming took 3 bases from V and 7 from J, leaving 10 bases between them. The V gene's germline CDR1 is LNHNV and CDR2 YYDKDF (reference sequence). CDR3 sequence: CATSSSLREQYF. As DNA, the CDR3 is TGTGCCACCAGCAGTTCCTTGAGGGAGCAGTACTTC.

The chain links TRBV30 to TRBJ2-7; the D gene is possibly TRBD1 (5 bases). The germline V gene has CDR1 GTSNPN and CDR2 SVGIG (reference sequence). The V end was cut by 8 bases, the J end by 5 bases, with 19 bases between. The CDR3 extends over 13 amino acids. The CDR3 nucleotides read TGTGCCGGTAACGGGCAGGGCAACGACGAGCAGTACTTC. Translated: CAGNGQGNDEQYF.

CDR3 DNA: TGTGCCAGCAGCTTCGGCACTATCTCCTATGGCTACACCTTC. Its translation is CASSFGTISYGYTF. This rearrangement joins TRBV7-2 to TRBJ1-2; D remains unclear. CDR1 SGHTA and CDR2 FQGNSA come from the germline V gene. The V end lost 3 bases, the J end lost 4 bases, and 12 bases lay between the germline ends. The CDR3 loop spans 14 amino acids.

The CDR3 loop reads CASSLVGGIEQYF. The CDR3 coding sequence is TGTGCCAGCAGCTTAGTGGGAGGAATCGAGCAGTACTTC. V gene TRBV7-9 combines with J gene TRBJ2-7, with a possible D match to TRBD2 (6 bases). The CDR3 contains 13 residues. Trimming took off 1 base at V and 6 bases at J, with 10 bases between the two ends. The germline CDR1 and CDR2 sequences are SEHNR and FQNEAQ (reference sequence).